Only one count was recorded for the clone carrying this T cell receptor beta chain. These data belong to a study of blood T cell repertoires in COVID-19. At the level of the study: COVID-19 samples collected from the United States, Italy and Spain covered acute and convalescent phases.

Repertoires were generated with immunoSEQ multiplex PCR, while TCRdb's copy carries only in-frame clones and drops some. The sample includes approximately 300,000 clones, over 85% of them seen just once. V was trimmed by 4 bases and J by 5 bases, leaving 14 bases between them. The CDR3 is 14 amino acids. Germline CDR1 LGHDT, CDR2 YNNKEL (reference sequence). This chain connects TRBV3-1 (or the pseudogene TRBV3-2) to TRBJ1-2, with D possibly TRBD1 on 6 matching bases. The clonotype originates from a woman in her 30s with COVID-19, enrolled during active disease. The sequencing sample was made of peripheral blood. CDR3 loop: CASSRDTSDYGYTF. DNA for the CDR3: TGTGCCAGCAGCCGGGACACCTCGGATTATGGCTACACCTTC.